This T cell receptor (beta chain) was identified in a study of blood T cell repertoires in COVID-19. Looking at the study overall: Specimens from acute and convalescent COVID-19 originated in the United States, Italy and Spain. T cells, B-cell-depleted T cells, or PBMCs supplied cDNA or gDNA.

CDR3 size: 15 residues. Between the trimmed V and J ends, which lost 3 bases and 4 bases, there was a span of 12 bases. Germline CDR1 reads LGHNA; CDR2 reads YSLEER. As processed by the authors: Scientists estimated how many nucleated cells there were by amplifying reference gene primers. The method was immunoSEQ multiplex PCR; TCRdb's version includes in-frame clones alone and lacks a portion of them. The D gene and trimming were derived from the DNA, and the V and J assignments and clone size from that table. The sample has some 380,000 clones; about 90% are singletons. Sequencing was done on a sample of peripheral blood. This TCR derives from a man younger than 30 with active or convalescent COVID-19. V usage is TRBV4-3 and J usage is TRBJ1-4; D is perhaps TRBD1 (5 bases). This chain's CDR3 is CASSHNQGYNEKLFF. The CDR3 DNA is TGCGCCAGCAGCCATAACCAGGGATATAATGAAAAACTGTTTTTT.